Listed below are T cell receptor beta chains from one sample, sequenced in a study of tumor-infiltrating lymphocytes in primary liver carcinoma. MiXCR, run by TCRdb on the multiplex PCR reads, gives a single entry per CDR3 protein. The table includes 95,000 to 150,000 distinct CDR3 sequences, around two thirds detected once. Sequences were obtained from liver tumor tissue from sampling region 1. The receptors were sampled from a woman aged 60-70 years with primary liver carcinoma and hepatitis B virus infection. Both conserved end residues are part of each CDR3. Fields, in order: J gene, D gene, V gene, clone size, CDR3 protein, CDR3 DNA. A D gene is named only where the DNA matches it firmly. Not all rows give a size; the values are once, few, many and, for expanded clones, a class.

TRBJ2-7 | TRBD1 | TRBV14 | once | CGRSRGQEGNNEQYF | TGTGGCAGAAGCCGAGGACAGGAAGGCAACAACGAGCAGTACTTC
TRBJ1-3 | NA | TRBV28 | many | CASSLQGTGNTIYF | TGTGCCAGCAGCCTACAGGGAACTGGAAACACCATATATTTT
TRBJ2-3 | NA | TRBV5-6 | NA | CASSLVRTGTRRNTQYF | TGTGCCAGCAGCTTGGTGCGAACCGGGACGCGGCGCAATACGCAGTATTTT
TRBJ2-7 | TRBD2 | TRBV2 | once | CASSWTSGGPSSYEQYF | TGTGCCAGCAGTTGGACTAGCGGAGGGCCTAGCTCCTACGAGCAGTACTTC
TRBJ2-5 | NA | TRBV11-2 | NA | CASSLVMGKTQYF | TGTGCCAGCAGCTTGGTGATGGGTAAGACCCAGTATTTC
TRBJ2-7 | NA | TRBV11-2 | NA | CANSLDEKGPYYEQCF | TGTGCCAACAGCTTAGACGAGAAGGGACCATACTACGAGCAGTGCTTC
TRBJ2-3 | NA | TRBV4-1 | NA | CASSRAHDSIISRCF | TGCGCCAGCAGCCGAGCGCACGACTCCATTATCTCTCGGTGTTTC
TRBJ2-2 | NA | TRBV7-9 | few | CASSSGLTNTGELFF | TGTGCCAGCAGCTCGGGACTCACGAACACCGGGGAGCTGTTTTTT
TRBJ2-2 | NA | TRBV6-2/TRBV6-3 | many | CASSPGAGAGELFF | TGTGCCAGCAGTCCTGGGGCGGGCGCCGGGGAGCTGTTTTTT
TRBJ1-1 | NA | TRBV12-5 | once | CASALQPNMNTESFF | TGTGCTAGTGCTTTACAGCCTAATATGAACACTGAATCTTTCTTT
TRBJ2-2 | TRBD2 | TRBV29-1 | many | CSVEGPLGSGRTNTGELFF | TGCAGCGTTGAAGGGCCCCTGGGTAGCGGGAGGACGAACACCGGGGAGCTGTTTTTT
TRBJ2-3 | TRBD2 | TRBV10-3 | NA | CATSDPTGLFTDTQYF | TGTGCCACCAGTGACCCCACGGGACTATTCACAGATACGCAGTACTTT
TRBJ1-3 | NA | TRBV11-2 | NA | CASSSNPQAGGGNTIYF | TGTGCCAGCAGCTCTAACCCACAGGCCGGGGGCGGAAACACCATATATTTT
TRBJ1-1 | TRBD1 | TRBV5-4 | NA | CASSLGGTGRTEVFF | TGTGCCAGCAGCTTGGGGGGGACAGGGAGGACTGAAGTTTTCTTT
TRBJ2-1 | TRBD2 | TRBV20-1 | NA | CSPKTGTSGYNEQFF | TGCAGTCCCAAGACCGGGACTAGCGGGTACAATGAGCAGTTCTTC
TRBJ1-4 | TRBD1 | TRBV11-2 | NA | CTSSLAGGQGSSMGLELFF | TGTACCAGCAGCTTAGCGGGAGGACAGGGGTCCTCGATGGGCTTAGAGTTGTTTTTT
TRBJ2-2 | TRBD1 | TRBV28 | NA | CARSTDRGPTGELFF | TGTGCCAGAAGTACAGACAGGGGGCCCACCGGGGAGCTGTTTTTT
TRBJ2-5 | NA | TRBV11-2 | NA | CVSSWGPQAWEETQYF | TGTGTCAGTAGCTGGGGGCCGCAGGCGTGGGAAGAGACCCAGTACTTC
TRBJ1-2 | TRBD1 | TRBV29-1 | many | CSVEAGQGYGYTF | TGCAGCGTTGAAGCGGGACAGGGCTATGGCTACACCTTC
TRBJ1-1 | NA | TRBV29-1 | many | CSVLGARTEAFF | TGCAGCGTACTGGGGGCTCGCACTGAAGCTTTCTTT
TRBJ2-3 | NA | TRBV6-6 | many | CASSTQGSGSTDTQYF | TGTGCCAGCTCAACTCAGGGGAGCGGGAGCACAGATACGCAGTATTTT
TRBJ2-3 | NA | TRBV14 | few | CASSQRLGVHNTDTQYF | TGTGCCAGCAGCCAACGGTTGGGGGTTCATAACACAGATACGCAGTATTTT
TRBJ2-6 | TRBD1 | TRBV10-3 | NA | CAISEPAGTEVFSGANVLTF | TGTGCCATCAGTGAGCCCGCTGGGACAGAGGTGTTCTCTGGGGCCAACGTCCTGACTTTC